This T cell receptor beta chain originates from a study of T-cell reconstitution after alpha-beta-depleted transplantation in children. The CDR3 runs to 14 residues. Germline loops: CDR1 MNHEY, CDR2 SMNVEV (reference sequence). V was clipped by 5 bases and J by 6 bases; unmatched bases: 5. Molecular barcoding with unique molecular identifiers was used for the TCRbeta library. TCRdb re-analysed the PCR reads in MiXCR, keeping a single row per CDR3 protein. The sample holds approximately 1,000,000 distinct CDR3 sequences, about 31% seen once. J is TRBJ1-5 and V is TRBV27; 9 nucleotides line up with TRBD1. Sequencing was performed on PBMCs, mostly from graft donor cells, taken 360 days after TCRalphabeta/CD19-depleted stem cell transplant. The TCR was taken from a boy less than two years old who had a stem cell transplant for SCID, so the T cells may come from the graft donor. CDR3 nucleotides: TGTGCCAGCAGTCTCACGGACAGGGGTCAGCCCCAGCATTTT. As protein: CASSLTDRGQPQHF.